The rows below give T cell receptor beta chains drawn from one sample of a study of T cells after yellow fever vaccination. MiXCR was run by TCRdb on the 5' RACE reads, yielding one entry per CDR3 protein. The repertoire includes some 99,000 distinct CDR3 sequences, 4.5% to 6% of them detected once, and roughly 41% sits in the top ten. The source material was CD8+ T cells sorted from PBMCs, sampled 10 days after the yellow fever booster vaccination. These receptors originate from a man aged 18 to 30 who received the YFV17D yellow fever vaccine. Each CDR3 is given with its conserved first and last residue.

V gene	J gene	CDR3 protein
TRBV11-2	TRBJ2-3	CASSPEVGHTQYF
TRBV5-1	TRBJ1-3	CASSPRATSSGNTIYF
TRBV7-8	TRBJ2-7	CASSPSRDLSTIEQYF
TRBV12-3/TRBV12-4	TRBJ1-5	CASSFKGLGPQHF
TRBV30	TRBJ2-2	CAWSVIIGAGELFF
TRBV12-3/TRBV12-4	TRBJ1-2	CASSLALGRSYGYTF
TRBV27	TRBJ2-3	CASSSREVMTDTQYF
TRBV10-3	TRBJ1-1	CAISEYEGPRTEAFF
TRBV29-1	TRBJ2-3	CSAAALTGTDTQYF
TRBV5-1	TRBJ2-7	CASSRTPHEQYF
TRBV13	TRBJ1-6	CASSEGGRNSPLHF
TRBV5-1	TRBJ2-7	CASSLAQGNSYEQYF
TRBV5-6	TRBJ1-5	CASSLKEHTRNQPQHF
TRBV12-3/TRBV12-4	TRBJ2-1	CASSPGDSDEQFF
TRBV5-1	TRBJ2-1	CASSSDRSSYNEQFF
TRBV7-9	TRBJ1-1	CAGGDTPTEAFF
TRBV9	TRBJ1-1	CASSQTGGVNTEAFF
TRBV7-6	TRBJ2-1	CASSLGLAGANDEQFF
TRBV19	TRBJ1-4	CASSPAGGGEKLFF
TRBV6-5	TRBJ2-2	CASSAVGTGAGGELFF
TRBV29-1	TRBJ1-2	CSVRTGSGYTF
TRBV7-9	TRBJ1-1	CASSWASMNTEAFF
TRBV20-1	TRBJ2-7	CSARQGAGNEQYF
TRBV2	TRBJ2-1	CASSERLAIYNEQFF
TRBV27	TRBJ2-7	CASSHGPSYEQYF
TRBV13	TRBJ2-5	CASRIGGNWETQYF
TRBV30	TRBJ2-7	CAWSGRWDRTYEQYF
TRBV23-1	TRBJ2-7	CASSRPGESPYEQYF
TRBV7-2	TRBJ2-7	CASRSYSYEQYF
TRBV7-9	TRBJ2-7	CASSRAGGDSYEQYF
TRBV27	TRBJ1-6	CASSLGLYNSPLHF
TRBV19	TRBJ2-3	CASSSGLAPDTQYF
TRBV4-1	TRBJ2-1	CASSQTPGLSNEQFF
TRBV10-3	TRBJ1-4	CAISEQGGLFF
TRBV6-5	TRBJ2-2	CASGMAPGELFF
TRBV19	TRBJ2-7	CASSIRGNEQYF
TRBV5-1	TRBJ1-2	CASRLERLNYGYTF
TRBV12-5	TRBJ2-2	CASGLVDTGELFF
TRBV6-6	TRBJ2-1	CASRGQGMDEQFF
TRBV12-3/TRBV12-4	TRBJ2-3	CASRSFLSGQGASDTQYF
TRBV12-3/TRBV12-4	TRBJ2-5	CASRGTGRQETQYF
TRBV27	TRBJ1-1	CASSFGRGKNTEAFF
TRBV24-1	TRBJ2-7	CATSDKHGAEQYF
TRBV13	TRBJ2-7	CASSPKTSSGGARSYEQYF
TRBV6-5	TRBJ1-1	CASSYMDLNTEAFF
TRBV20-1	TRBJ2-3	CSARVSGGLVDTQYF
TRBV9	TRBJ1-5	CASSVGQGGNQPQHF
TRBV10-3	TRBJ1-1	CAISAESSFRMNTEAFF
TRBV20-1	TRBJ2-2	CSARGTSGESGELFF
TRBV2	TRBJ1-1	CASIHTEAFF
TRBV11-3	TRBJ2-3	CASKDAGETDTQYF
TRBV7-2	TRBJ2-7	CASSFNGQGHEQYF
TRBV4-3	TRBJ2-7	CASSPFTSGGDYEQYF
TRBV20-1	TRBJ1-2	CSARDPRRANYGYTF
TRBV25-1	TRBJ1-2	CASNPGLNYGYTF